Each of the 27 T cell receptor beta chains below was sequenced from the same sample in a study of OX40 agonist ivuxolimab in advanced cancers. The table came from immunoSEQ multiplex PCR; TCRdb's copy has only in-frame clones and leaves some out. Found here are around 140,000 clones, approximately 90% of them singletons; the top ten hold around 0.99%. Source: CD4+ or CD8+ T cells sorted from blood, taken in a trial of the OX40 agonist ivuxolimab. The receptors come from an adult with an advanced solid tumor such as melanoma, head and neck, liver or kidney cancer.

The chain is built from TRBV27 and TRBJ2-7; TRBD1 agrees at 7 bases. Losses at the gene ends were 2 bases for V and 2 bases for J; bases not matched to a gene: 3. There are 14 residues in the CDR3. Germline V gives CDR1 MNHEY, CDR2 SMNVEV (reference sequence). The chain's CDR3 is CASSLGQGAYEQYF. Written as DNA, the CDR3 is TGTGCCAGCAGTTTAGGGCAGGGGGCCTACGAGCAGTACTTC.

V is TRBV18 and J is TRBJ1-1; TRBD1 might be the D (5 bases). The length of the CDR3 is 16 residues. Deletions cut 6 bases from V and 3 bases from J, with 20 bases between. Germline CDR1 KGHSH, CDR2 LQKENI. CDR3 nucleotides: TGTGCCAGCTCGCCGATACGTTCGGGGCAGTACACTGAAGCTTTCTTT. It translates to CASSPIRSGQYTEAFF.

V usage is TRBV29-1 and J usage is TRBJ1-5; 9 bases match TRBD1. Germline V gene data show CDR1 as SQVTM and CDR2 as ANQGSEA. The ends lost 6 bases at V and 5 bases at J; junction bases unmatched: 14. CDR3 length: 16 amino acids. The CDR3 DNA reads TGCAGCGTCGCTGATACAGGGGGCGTTGGGGATCAGCCCCAGCATTTT. It codes for CSVADTGGVGDQPQHF. Together with reference TRBV29-1 and TRBJ1-5, the CDR3 gives the full variable domain: SAVISQKPSRDICQRGTSLTIQCQVDSQVTMMFWYRQQPGQSLTLIATANQGSEATYESGFVIDKFPISRPNLTFSTLTVSNMSPEDSSIYLCSVADTGGVGDQPQHFGDGTRLSIL.

This chain uses TRBV30 with TRBJ2-7; TRBD1 matches at 9 bases. With 2 bases clipped from V and 2 bases from J, the junction kept 4 bases outside the gene matches. The CDR3 extends over 14 amino acids. Germline CDR1 reads GTSNPN; CDR2 reads SVGIG (reference sequence). The CDR3 sequence is CAWSPGQGPYEQYF. The CDR3 DNA sequence: TGTGCCTGGAGTCCGGGACAGGGTCCCTACGAGCAGTACTTC.

This rearrangement joins TRBV5-4 to TRBJ2-4, with 9 bases identical to TRBD1. Per germline, CDR1 SGHNT and CDR2 YYREEE (reference sequence). The CDR3 is 16 amino acids. The V segment lost 0 bases and the J segment 3 bases; nucleotides outside the gene matches: 4. In nucleotides, the CDR3 is TGTGCCAGCAGCTTGGGGGGACAGGGAGGCAAAAACATTCAGTACTTC. Translation gives CASSLGGQGGKNIQYF.

The chain has TRBV4-2 and TRBJ1-4, with a possible D match to TRBD1 (6 bases). CDR1 is LGHNA and CDR2 is YNFKEQ in the germline V gene. This CDR3 comprises 14 residues. V was cut by 5 bases and J by 6 bases, with 13 bases left in between. CDR3 protein: CASSLGGADEKLFF. For the CDR3, the DNA is TGTGCCAGCAGCTTGGGGGGCGCGGATGAAAAACTGTTTTTT.

The rearrangement joins TRBV5-1 to TRBJ2-3; 8 nucleotides agree with TRBD2. V shed 1 base and J 3 bases; nucleotides not matched to a gene: 7. CDR1 and CDR2 from the germline V gene are SGHRS and YFSETQ. The CDR3 sequence is 16 residues long. This chain's CDR3 is CASSLTALAGTDTQYF. CDR3 nucleotides: TGCGCCAGCAGCTTGACGGCCTTAGCGGGGACAGATACGCAGTATTTT.

CDR3 DNA: TGTGCCAGCATAATAGGGAGGTTGGCTTTCTTT. It is translated as CASIIGRLAFF. The chain is built from TRBV28 and TRBJ1-1; D is unclear. Per germline, CDR1 MDHEN and CDR2 SYDVKM. The CDR3 sequence is 11 residues long. V lost 7 bases and J 11 bases, leaving 14 bases between the germline ends.

In its sample, this clone was seen once. This rearrangement joins TRBV4-3 to TRBJ2-1; D is undetermined. The germline gives CDR1 LGHNA, CDR2 YSLEER. CDR3 length: 16 amino acids. Trimming removed 0 bases from V and 0 bases from J, with 9 bases in between. CDR3 DNA: TGCGCCAGCAGCCAAGAGTCAGCGAGCTCCTACAATGAGCAGTTCTTC. Amino acids: CASSQESASSYNEQFF.

The genes are TRBV19 and TRBJ2-1; possibly TRBD1 for D (5 bases). V gave up 0 bases and J gave up 10 bases, with 13 bases separating them. The germline gives CDR1 LNHDA, CDR2 SQIVND (reference sequence). CDR3 size: 14 residues. CDR3 sequence: CASSIDLVRVEQFF. CDR3 nucleotides: TGTGCCAGTAGTATAGATCTCGTCAGGGTCGAGCAGTTCTTC.

This chain joins TRBV6-5 and TRBJ2-5, with unresolved D. CDR1 is MNHEY and CDR2 is SVGAGI in the germline V gene. This CDR3 contains 14 residues. V lost 2 bases, J lost 4 bases, and 11 bases lay in between. CDR3 sequence (DNA): TGTGCCAGCAGTTACGGGATTAGAGGAGAGACCCAGTACTTC. As protein: CASSYGIRGETQYF.

The chain combines TRBV11-1 with TRBJ2-1; 12 bases align to TRBD2. The V and J ends lost 2 bases and 8 bases, in that order; junction bases with no gene match: 13. Germline V gene data show CDR1 as SGHAT and CDR2 as FQDESV (reference sequence). CDR3 length: 18 amino acids. CDR3 nucleotides: TGTGCCAGCAGCTTACTAGCGGGGGGGCGCGGTTTAGTCTATGAGCAGTTCTTC. Amino acid sequence: CASSLLAGGRGLVYEQFF.

The chain is built from TRBV19 and TRBJ2-7; 12 bases fit TRBD2. The CDR3 extends over 15 amino acids. Germline V gives CDR1 LNHDA, CDR2 SQIVND (reference sequence). After removal of 4 bases from V and 3 bases from J, the junction contained 4 bases not matched to a gene. The CDR3 DNA reads TGTGCCAGTAGTAGACCGGGACTAGCGGGCTACGAGCAGTACTTC. Its protein product is CASSRPGLAGYEQYF.

V gene TRBV25-1 combines with J gene TRBJ2-4; D is uncertain. V lost 4 bases and J 0 bases, leaving 10 bases between the germline ends. The V gene's germline CDR1 is MGHDK and CDR2 SYGVNS. The length of the CDR3 is 15 residues. Written as DNA, the CDR3 is TGTGCCAGCAGTGGAACAGAACTAGCCAAAAACATTCAGTACTTC. Amino acid sequence: CASSGTELAKNIQYF.

The chain links TRBV6-5 to TRBJ2-1, with D possibly matching TRBD1 (5 bases). V shed 0 bases and J shed 13 bases, with 13 bases lying between them. Germline V gives CDR1 MNHEY, CDR2 SVGAGI. CDR3 size: 13 residues. The CDR3 here is CASSYSGDPKQFF. CDR3 bases: TGTGCCAGCAGTTACTCAGGGGATCCCAAACAGTTCTTC.

The gene calls are TRBV5-1 and TRBJ1-2; D possibly corresponds to TRBD1 (5 bases). Germline CDR1 is SGHRS and CDR2 is YFSETQ. Trimming took 0 bases from V and 4 from J, leaving 10 bases between them. The CDR3 spans 14 residues. The CDR3 DNA reads TGCGCCAGCAGCTTGGAACGACAGAGCTATGGCTACACCTTC. As protein: CASSLERQSYGYTF.

The chain couples TRBV6-5 to TRBJ2-2; TRBD1 matches 8 bases. The CDR3 consists of 14 residues. Germline V gene lookup returns CDR1 MNHEY and CDR2 SVGAGI. Trimming cost V 8 bases and J 2 bases; bases outside gene matches: 4. Here the CDR3 DNA reads TGTGCCAGCCGGACAGGGTATAACACCGGGGAGCTGTTTTTT. Amino acid sequence: CASRTGYNTGELFF.

The chain employs TRBV19 and TRBJ1-5; D remains unclear. The V end lost 3 bases, the J end lost 7 bases, and 13 bases lay between the germline ends. Looked up from germline, CDR1 is LNHDA and CDR2 is SQIVND (reference sequence). The CDR3 extends over 14 amino acids. The CDR3 DNA reads TGTGCCAGTAGTATGGATCAGATCCGACAGCCCCAGCATTTT. It is translated as CASSMDQIRQPQHF.

The chain employs TRBV25-1 and TRBJ2-2; D uncertain. This CDR3 is built from 15 residues. Germline V gives CDR1 MGHDK, CDR2 SYGVNS. Trimming stripped 4 bases from V and 4 bases from J, with 13 bases between. The chain's CDR3 is CASSGPRTPTGELFF. In nucleotides, the CDR3 is TGTGCCAGCAGTGGCCCGAGAACACCCACCGGGGAGCTGTTTTTT. Combining the CDR3 with reference TRBV25-1 and TRBJ2-2 gives the whole variable domain EADIYQTPRYLVIGTGKKITLECSQTMGHDKMYWYQQDPGMELHLIHYSYGVNSTEKGDLSSESTVSRIRTEHFPLTLESARPSHTSQYLCASSGPRTPTGELFFGEGSRLTVL.

This sequence joins TRBV10-1 and TRBJ1-1, with TRBD1 identical over 7 bases. The CDR3 is made up of 13 amino acids. The V gene end was trimmed by 5 bases and the J gene end by 7 bases; junction bases not matched to a gene: 7. The germline V gene has CDR1 WNHNN and CDR2 SYGVQD (reference sequence). The CDR3 loop reads CASSPGTANEAFF. The DNA for the CDR3 is TGCGCCAGCAGTCCCGGGACAGCGAATGAAGCTTTCTTT.

The chain couples TRBV5-1 to TRBJ2-5; D possibly corresponds to TRBD1 (6 bases). Germline CDR1 and CDR2: SGHRS and YFSETQ. V was clipped by 4 bases and J by 4 bases, with 14 bases between them. The CDR3 covers 14 residues. The chain's CDR3 is CASSQGIGPETQYF. The CDR3, as DNA: TGCGCCAGCAGCCAGGGGATAGGGCCAGAGACCCAGTACTTC.

As regards this clone: Other DNA sequences in this sample translate to the same CDR3. This sequence joins TRBV6-5 and TRBJ1-1; TRBD1 might be the D (6 bases). Per the germline V gene, CDR1 is MNHEY and CDR2 is SVGAGI. V lost 0 bases, J lost 5 bases, and 7 bases lay in between. The CDR3 is made up of 13 amino acids. The CDR3 DNA follows: TGTGCCAGCAGTTACTCGAGGGGGACTGAAGCTTTCTTT. This encodes CASSYSRGTEAFF.

A word on this clone: Germline and junction disagree at one end, which may indicate a read error. The rearrangement uses TRBV5-4 and TRBJ2-1; 9 nucleotides line up with TRBD1. Germline CDR1 reads SGHNT; CDR2 reads YYREEE (reference sequence). This CDR3 spans 17 amino acids. DNA for the CDR3: TGTGCCAGCAGCTTTTCAAGACAGGGGGGGCCCTATAATGAGCAGTTCTTC. Protein product: CASSFSRQGGPYNEQFF. The entire variable domain, with the rest obtained from reference TRBV5-4 and TRBJ2-1, is as follows: ETGVTQSPTHLIKTRGQQVTLRCSSQSGHNTVSWYQQALGQGPQFIFQYYREEENGRGNFPPRFSGLQFPNYSSELNVNALELDDSALYLCASSFSRQGGPYNEQFFGPGTRLTVL.

This sequence joins TRBV6-5 and TRBJ2-7, with 7 nucleotides matching TRBD1. V trimming: 3 bases; J trimming: 7 bases; junction bases outside the gene matches: 9. Germline values: CDR1 MNHEY, CDR2 SVGAGI. The CDR3 extends over 14 amino acids. The CDR3 is CASSYDRDPAEQYF. DNA of the CDR3: TGTGCCAGCAGTTATGACAGGGACCCTGCGGAGCAGTACTTC.

The rearrangement links TRBV9 to TRBJ1-1; D is uncertain. V lost 0 bases and J 1 base, leaving 10 bases between the germline ends. This CDR3 region has 15 residues. CDR1 and CDR2 from the germline V gene are SGDLS and YYNGEE. CDR3 bases: TGTGCCAGCAGCGTAGGGATAGGCTCGAACACTGAAGCTTTCTTT. This gives the protein CASSVGIGSNTEAFF.

V gene TRBV4-2 combines with J gene TRBJ2-3, with TRBD2 matching over 7 bases. The CDR3 runs to 17 residues. With V trimmed by 4 bases and J by 5 bases, 15 bases remained unmatched. Germline CDR1 is LGHNA and CDR2 is YNFKEQ. CDR3 protein: CASSPYRTRWFGDTQYF. The CDR3 DNA reads as TGTGCCAGCAGCCCCTACCGGACTAGGTGGTTTGGAGATACGCAGTATTTT.

This chain links TRBV28 with TRBJ2-7; D gene unclear. V shed 6 bases and J shed 3 bases, with 6 bases lying between them. Germline V gene data show CDR1 as MDHEN and CDR2 as SYDVKM. The CDR3 sequence is 11 residues long. The CDR3 sequence is CASSSIYEQYF. The CDR3 DNA reads as TGTGCCAGCAGCTCCATCTACGAGCAGTACTTC.